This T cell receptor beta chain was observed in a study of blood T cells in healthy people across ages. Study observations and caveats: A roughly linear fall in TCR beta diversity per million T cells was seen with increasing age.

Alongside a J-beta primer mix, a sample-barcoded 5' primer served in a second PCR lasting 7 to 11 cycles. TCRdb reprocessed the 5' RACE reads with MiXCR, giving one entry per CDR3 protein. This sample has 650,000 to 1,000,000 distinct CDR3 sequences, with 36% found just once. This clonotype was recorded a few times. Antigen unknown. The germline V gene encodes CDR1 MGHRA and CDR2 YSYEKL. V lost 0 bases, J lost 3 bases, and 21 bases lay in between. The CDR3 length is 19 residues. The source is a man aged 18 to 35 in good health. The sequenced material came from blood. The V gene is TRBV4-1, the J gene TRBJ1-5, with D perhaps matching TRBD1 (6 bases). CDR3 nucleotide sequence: TGCGCCAGCAGCCAAGATAGGGCAGGGGTCCGATTGATCAATCAGCCCCAGCATTTT. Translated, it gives CASSQDRAGVRLINQPQHF.